This T cell receptor beta chain is from a study of Graves' ophthalmopathy and Graves' hyperthyroidism. This clonotype was found many times. Antigen unknown. V was cut by 1 base and J by 2 bases, with 13 bases left in between. The CDR3 spans 15 residues. CDR1 and CDR2 from the germline V gene are SGDLS and YYNGEE. General study results and limits: Clonotypes were expanded in thyroid at above 0.001 frequency, and most also appeared in blood. Built on 13 signatures, a model told ophthalmopathy apart from stable hyperthyroidism with about 85% sensitivity and almost 84% specificity.

The authors amplified TCR beta CDR3 regions, and they did so from RNA transcripts for repertoire sequencing. The workflow started with a first-round RT-PCR run with HTBI primers and then moved on to a second-round multiplex PCR. TCRdb ran MiXCR on the multiplex PCR reads and lists one entry per CDR3 protein. The repertoire holds more than 300,000 distinct CDR3 sequences, with approximately 18% as singletons. Sequencing was done on a sample of peripheral blood. The clonotype was recovered from an adult woman with stable Graves' hyperthyroidism. The chain employs TRBV9 and TRBJ2-7; D is perhaps TRBD2 (5 bases). CDR3: CASSVHPERTYEQYF. The CDR3 nucleotides are TGTGCCAGCAGCGTACATCCTGAGCGGACCTACGAGCAGTACTTC.